Presented here are 15 T cell receptor beta chains from one specimen sequenced in a study of blood T cell repertoires in COVID-19. Clones were read by immunoSEQ multiplex PCR, and TCRdb kept only the in-frame ones, dropping some. The sample shows under 300,000 clones, roughly 85% of them seen only once. Sequences were obtained from PBMCs or T cells enriched from blood (not recorded which). The receptor set was obtained from a woman between 45 and 65 years old who had recovered from COVID-19.

The rearrangement uses TRBV27 and TRBJ1-1; a possible D gene is TRBD1 (6 bases). V was clipped by 3 bases and J by 5 bases, with 13 bases between them. Germline V gene data show CDR1 as MNHEY and CDR2 as SMNVEV (reference sequence). This CDR3 is built from 14 residues. The CDR3 sequence: CASSLGGLGTEAFF. The CDR3 DNA reads TGTGCCAGCAGTTTGGGGGGGCTGGGGACTGAAGCTTTCTTT.

The CDR3 sequence is CASSPVLNTEAFF. CDR3 in DNA: TGTGCCAGCAGCCCAGTCCTGAACACTGAAGCTTTCTTT. This sequence joins TRBV12-3 or TRBV12-4 and TRBJ1-1; D remains ambiguous. Trimming pared 6 bases from V and 0 bases from J, leaving 8 bases between. The CDR3 contains 13 residues.

This clone has a single count. This chain connects TRBV27 to TRBJ1-6; maybe TRBD1 (6 bases). Germline CDR1 is MNHEY and CDR2 is SMNVEV (reference sequence). V was trimmed by 5 bases and J by 7 bases, leaving 15 bases between them. CDR3 length equals 15 residues. The CDR3 nucleotides are TGTGCCAGCAGTCTCGACAGGTCCCTCAATTCACCCCTCCACTTT. Encoded protein: CASSLDRSLNSPLHF.

The chain has TRBV6-5 and TRBJ1-2; D is perhaps TRBD1 (5 bases). Trimming pared 3 bases from V and 6 bases from J, leaving 8 bases between. Germline V gene lookup returns CDR1 MNHEY and CDR2 SVGAGI. CDR3 length equals 12 residues. This chain's CDR3 is CASSYQGHGYTF. CDR3 nucleotide sequence: TGTGCCAGCAGTTATCAGGGCCATGGCTACACCTTC.

This clone appeared once. The chain has TRBV14 and TRBJ1-5; 9 bases match TRBD1. Trimming cost V 3 bases and J 2 bases; bases outside gene matches: 2. Looked up from germline, CDR1 is SGHDN and CDR2 is FVKESK. The CDR3 spans 15 residues. Written as DNA, the CDR3 is TGTGCCAGCAGCCACTGGACAGGGGGCAATCAGCCCCAGCATTTT. This translates into CASSHWTGGNQPQHF.

The chain employs TRBV9 and TRBJ1-6; tentative D call: TRBD1 (5 bases). The CDR3 is 17 amino acids. Germline CDR1 and CDR2: SGDLS and YYNGEE. V lost 0 bases, J lost 0 bases, and 10 bases lay in between. The CDR3 loop is CASSVAQGSSYNSPLHF. CDR3 coding DNA: TGTGCCAGCAGCGTAGCCCAGGGAAGCTCCTATAATTCACCCCTCCACTTT. The full variable domain, in which reference TRBV9 and TRBJ1-6 provide the parts outside the CDR3, is DSGVTQTPKHLITATGQRVTLRCSPRSGDLSVYWYQQSLDQGLQFLIQYYNGEERAKGNILERFSAQQFPDLHSELNLSSLELGDSALYFCASSVAQGSSYNSPLHFGNGTRLTVT.

The chain links TRBV19 to TRBJ1-5, with D maybe TRBD1 (5 bases). Germline V lookup: CDR1 LNHDA, CDR2 SQIVND (reference sequence). The CDR3 runs to 12 residues. Trimming removed 6 bases from V and 4 bases from J, with 7 bases in between. CDR3: CASRQGNQPQHF. In DNA, the CDR3 is TGTGCCAGTAGGCAGGGAAATCAGCCCCAGCATTTT.

The gene calls are TRBV19 and TRBJ2-3, with 8 bases that match TRBD2. This CDR3 is built from 15 residues. V lost 8 bases to trimming and J lost 1 base; unmatched junction nucleotides: 8. Germline values: CDR1 LNHDA, CDR2 SQIVND (reference sequence). The CDR3 loop is CASDSGTRGTDTQYF. Written as DNA, the CDR3 is TGTGCCAGTGATAGCGGGACCCGGGGCACAGATACGCAGTATTTT.

This CDR3 reads CASSASGRYEQYF. CDR3 DNA sequence: TGTGCCAGCAGTGCTAGCGGGAGGTACGAGCAGTACTTC. The chain employs TRBV27 and TRBJ2-7, with 11 bases that match TRBD2. Germline CDR1 and CDR2: MNHEY and SMNVEV (reference sequence). J gave up 4 bases and V 5 bases, and 1 base lay outside the gene matches. This CDR3 comprises 13 residues.

This clone was seen just once. The chain couples TRBV9 to TRBJ2-1; TRBD2 might be the D (5 bases). CDR1 and CDR2 from the germline V gene are SGDLS and YYNGEE. The CDR3 is 16 residues long. The V gene lost 0 bases and the J gene lost 0 bases, with 10 bases spanning the gap. The DNA of the CDR3 is TGTGCCAGCAGCGTAGCGGGGTGGGCCTCCTACAATGAGCAGTTCTTC. It encodes CASSVAGWASYNEQFF.

V usage is TRBV27 and J usage is TRBJ1-2; D is ambiguous. Trimming shortened V by 2 bases and J by 5 bases, and 9 bases separated the two germline ends. CDR1 MNHEY and CDR2 SMNVEV come from the germline V gene (reference sequence). CDR3 length equals 13 residues. CDR3 amino acids: CASSLKPPYGYTF. CDR3 DNA sequence: TGTGCCAGCAGTTTAAAGCCACCATATGGCTACACCTTC.

The chain has TRBV2 and TRBJ2-2; 9 bases are a match to TRBD2. This CDR3 contains 15 residues. Per the germline V gene, CDR1 is SNHLY and CDR2 is FYNNEI. J lost 6 bases, V lost 7 bases, and 9 bases had no gene match. CDR3 sequence (DNA): TGTGCCAGCACTCCGGGACTAGCCTCAGCCGGGGAGCTGTTTTTT. Its protein product is CASTPGLASAGELFF.

CDR3 in amino acids: CASSLAPTGGSPLHF. The CDR3 DNA reads as TGTGCCAGCAGCTTAGCGCCGACCGGAGGTTCACCCCTCCACTTT. The gene calls are TRBV7-2 and TRBJ1-6; D remains unclear. CDR3 length equals 15 residues. Germline loops: CDR1 SGHTA, CDR2 FQGNSA. Trimming stripped 0 bases from V and 9 bases from J, with 12 bases between.

The CDR3 protein is CASSPGLEYGYTF. Written as DNA, the CDR3 is TGCGCCAGCAGCCCGGGACTGGAATATGGCTACACCTTC. The chain joins TRBV10-2 to TRBJ1-2; D might be TRBD1 (5 bases). V was cut by 6 bases and J by 5 bases, with 13 bases left in between. CDR1 and CDR2 from the germline V gene are WSHSY and SAAADI. The CDR3 consists of 13 residues.

V and J are TRBV30 and TRBJ2-7, with 14 bases that match TRBD2. CDR3 size: 15 residues. V lost 3 bases, J lost 7 bases, and 8 bases stayed unmatched. Germline CDR1 reads GTSNPN; CDR2 reads SVGIG (reference sequence). CDR3 sequence: CAWSKGLAGEREQYF. In DNA form, the CDR3 reads TGTGCCTGGAGCAAGGGACTAGCGGGAGAGAGGGAGCAGTACTTC.